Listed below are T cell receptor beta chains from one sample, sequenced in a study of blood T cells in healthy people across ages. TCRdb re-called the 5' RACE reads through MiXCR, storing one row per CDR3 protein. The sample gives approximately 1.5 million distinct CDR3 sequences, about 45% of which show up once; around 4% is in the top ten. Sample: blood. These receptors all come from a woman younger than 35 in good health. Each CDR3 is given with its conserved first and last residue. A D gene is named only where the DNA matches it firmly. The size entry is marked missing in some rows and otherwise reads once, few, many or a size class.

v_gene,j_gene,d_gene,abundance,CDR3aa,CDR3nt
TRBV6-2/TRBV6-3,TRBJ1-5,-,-,CASSSWTANQPQHF,TGTGCCAGCAGTTCGTGGACAGCCAATCAGCCCCAGCATTTT
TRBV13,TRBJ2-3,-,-,CASSLDREKQYF,TGTGCCAGCAGCTTAGACAGGGAGAAGCAGTATTTT
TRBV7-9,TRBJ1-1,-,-,CASSNPMGGTEAFF,TGTGCCAGCAGCAATCCGATGGGAGGGACTGAAGCTTTCTTT
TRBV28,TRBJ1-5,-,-,CASSPISQMGNQPQHF,TGTGCCAGCAGTCCCATTTCCCAGATGGGCAATCAGCCCCAGCATTTT
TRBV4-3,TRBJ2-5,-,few,CASSPGQRLDGRETQYF,TGCGCCAGCAGCCCCGGACAACGACTAGATGGTCGAGAGACCCAGTACTTC
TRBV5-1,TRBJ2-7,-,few,CASSQQSLSYEQYF,TGCGCCAGCAGCCAACAGAGCTTAAGCTACGAGCAGTACTTC
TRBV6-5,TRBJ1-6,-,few,CASSSKPGSSPLHF,TGTGCCAGCAGTTCGAAACCTGGGAGTTCACCCCTCCACTTT
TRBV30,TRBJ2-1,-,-,CAWSVLKGGLGNEQFF,TGTGCCTGGAGTGTACTAAAGGGGGGCCTCGGCAATGAGCAGTTCTTC
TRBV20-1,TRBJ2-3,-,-,CSAREGGSGTQYF,TGCAGTGCCAGAGAGGGGGGGTCAGGTACGCAGTATTTT
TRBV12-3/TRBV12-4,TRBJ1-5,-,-,CASSFRGSSNQPQHF,TGTGCCAGCAGTTTCCGCGGGAGTAGCAATCAGCCCCAGCATTTT
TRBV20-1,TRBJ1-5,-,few,CSASTPDLQPQHF,TGCAGTGCTTCGACACCCGACCTTCAGCCCCAGCATTTT
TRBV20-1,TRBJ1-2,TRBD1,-,CSASGTVRSNYGYTF,TGCAGTGCTTCCGGGACAGTGAGATCTAACTATGGCTACACCTTC
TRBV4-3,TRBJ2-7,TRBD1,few,CASSQDIGTGSYEQYF,TGCGCCAGCAGCCAAGATATAGGGACAGGTTCCTACGAGCAGTACTTC
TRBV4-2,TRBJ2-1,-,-,CVSSQDSWGFEQFF,TGTGTCAGCAGCCAAGACTCCTGGGGCTTTGAGCAGTTCTTC
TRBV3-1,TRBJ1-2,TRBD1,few,CASSHSGQGGDGYTF,TGTGCCAGCAGCCACTCCGGACAGGGAGGAGATGGCTACACCTTC
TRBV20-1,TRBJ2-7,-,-,CSAREAAYEQYF,TGCAGTGCTAGGGAGGCCGCTTACGAGCAGTACTTC
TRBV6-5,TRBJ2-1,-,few,CAVWSGSYNEQFF,TGTGCTGTCTGGTCGGGCTCCTACAATGAGCAGTTCTTC
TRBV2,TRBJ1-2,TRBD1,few,CASRGQGWPNYGYTF,TGTGCCAGCAGGGGACAGGGGTGGCCTAACTATGGCTACACCTTC
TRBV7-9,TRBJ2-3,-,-,CASSLVGVNTQYF,TGTGCCAGCAGCTTAGTAGGGGTGAATACGCAGTATTTT
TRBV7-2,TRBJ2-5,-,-,CASITGFSHNEQYF,TGTGCCAGCATCACAGGGTTCTCGCACAATGAGCAGTACTTC
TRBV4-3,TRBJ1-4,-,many,CASSQDPQGSNEKLFF,TGCGCCAGCAGCCAAGATCCTCAGGGATCTAATGAAAAACTGTTTTTT
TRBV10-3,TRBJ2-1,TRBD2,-,CAISESAGTSDAEQFF,TGTGCCATCAGTGAGTCGGCCGGGACTAGCGACGCTGAGCAGTTCTTC
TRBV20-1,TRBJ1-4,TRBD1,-,CSATDRGLGEKLFF,TGCAGTGCTACCGACAGGGGCTTGGGAGAAAAACTGTTTTTT
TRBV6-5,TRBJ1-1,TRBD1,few,CASRGGTVNTEAFF,TGTGCCAGCAGAGGGGGGACAGTGAACACTGAAGCTTTCTTT
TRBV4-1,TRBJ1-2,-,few,CASSQVTVNYGYTF,TGCGCCAGCAGCCAAGTAACGGTTAACTATGGCTACACCTTC
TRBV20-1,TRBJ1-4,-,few,CSASKNEKLFF,TGCAGTGCTAGTAAGAATGAAAAACTGTTTTTT
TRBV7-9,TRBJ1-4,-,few,CASSRREINEKLFF,TGTGCCAGCAGCCGTCGAGAGATTAATGAAAAACTGTTTTTT
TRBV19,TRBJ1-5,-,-,CASSIVAVWARGLDQPQHF,TGTGCCAGTAGTATAGTCGCCGTGTGGGCCAGGGGTTTAGATCAGCCCCAGCATTTT